This TCR beta chain was obtained from a study of T cell responses to AZD1222 COVID-19 vaccine. Study-wide points: Among those given AZD1222, only 5 to 7 were seropositive at baseline. No day 14 peak samples; only post-peak repertoires were characterized.

The CDR3 sequence is 16 residues long. Per germline, CDR1 SGHVS and CDR2 FQNEAQ. The V gene lost 3 bases and the J gene lost 3 bases, with 15 bases spanning the gap. To note about this clone: Its matching antigen is unknown.

TCRdb's copy holds only in-frame clones and misses some; the assay was immunoSEQ multiplex PCR. The data show 80,000 to 85,000 clones, with around 93% seen just once and more than 7.5% held by the top ten. This TCR came from an adult who received the AZD1222 COVID-19 vaccine. The chain joins TRBV7-8 to TRBJ1-5, with D maybe TRBD1 (6 bases). Source: peripheral blood, taken 28 days after the second AZD1222 dose. This chain's CDR3 is CASSLDSTGLNQPQHF. CDR3 DNA: TGTGCCAGCAGCTTGGATTCGACAGGTCTCAATCAGCCCCAGCATTTT. The complete variable domain, with remaining parts taken from reference TRBV7-8 and TRBJ1-5, reads GAGVSQSPRYKVAKRGQDVALRCDPISGHVSLFWYQQALGQGPEFLTYFQNEAQLDKSGLPSDRFFAERPEGSVSTLKIQRTQQEDSAVYLCASSLDSTGLNQPQHFGDGTRLSIL.